This TCR beta chain was captured in a study of cytomegalovirus exposure and HLA in healthy donors. V was pared by 3 bases and J by 3 bases, with 5 bases of the junction left unmatched. Germline loops: CDR1 SGHDT, CDR2 YYEEEE. The CDR3 has 15 residues. The PCR had 60 Vbeta and 13 Jbeta primers. Measured with immunoSEQ multiplex PCR; TCRdb has only the in-frame clones, and not every one. The sample carries 180,000 or so clones, around a tenth recorded once. The chain recombines TRBV5-6 with TRBJ2-1; 8 bases align to TRBD2. The clonotype originates from a woman aged 30 to 39 in good health and CMV-seropositive. Sequenced input: PBMCs. CDR3 region: CASSSEREFYNEQFF. The DNA of the CDR3 is TGTGCCAGCAGCTCGGAGCGGGAGTTCTACAATGAGCAGTTCTTC.